Sequencing of this T cell receptor beta chain was carried out in a study of blood T cell repertoires in COVID-19. Methods used by the authors: Nucleated cell number was recorded as an estimate derived from reference gene primer amplification. Here immunoSEQ multiplex PCR was the method, and the copy in TCRdb shows in-frame clones only, minus some. That table supplies the V and J calls and clone size; D and trimming were determined from the DNA. The top ten clones hold approximately 5% of a sample with 110,000 or so clones, around 85% of them seen once. Germline V gene lookup returns CDR1 LGHNA and CDR2 YNFKEQ. The CDR3 loop spans 16 amino acids. The V gene end was trimmed by 3 bases and the J gene end by 2 bases; junction bases not matched to a gene: 6.

This clonotype was obtained from a woman in her sixties with COVID-19, enrolled during active disease. The sequencing input was peripheral blood. The V and J genes are TRBV4-2 and TRBJ2-2; 7 nucleotides agree with TRBD1. The CDR3 is CASSQARTGNTGELFF. The CDR3 coding sequence is TGTGCCAGCAGCCAGGCCCGGACAGGAAACACCGGGGAGCTGTTTTTT.